This entry is about one T cell receptor (beta chain). The antigen remains undetermined. This sample was included in a study of blood T cells in healthy people across ages. The study's findings and limits: Roughly linear age-related decline in beta diversity appeared, significant by age about 40. Donors of long life had a larger count of naive CD4+ cells and greater diversity than aged donors. Naive T cell percentage by flow cytometry tracked strongly with beta diversity.

Investigators took around 10 milliliters of peripheral blood from every donor. A J-beta primer mix and a sample-barcoded 5' primer were used in a second PCR of about 7 to 12 cycles. TCRdb passed the 5' RACE reads through MiXCR, listing each CDR3 protein once. The table includes roughly 800,000 distinct CDR3 sequences, roughly 50% detected once. Germline values: CDR1 SGHRS, CDR2 YFSETQ. The V gene lost 0 bases and the J gene lost 8 bases, with 15 bases spanning the gap. The CDR3 consists of 15 residues. V and J are TRBV5-1 and TRBJ2-1; perhaps TRBD2 as D (5 bases). The sequencing input was blood. This clonotype originated in a young man in good health. CDR3 DNA: TGCGCCAGCAGCTTGGGTTTCCAATCCGGGGATGAGCAGTTCTTC. Protein product: CASSLGFQSGDEQFF. The entire variable domain, with the rest obtained from reference TRBV5-1 and TRBJ2-1, is as follows: KAGVTQTPRYLIKTRGQQVTLSCSPISGHRSVSWYQQTPGQGLQFLFEYFSETQRNKGNFPGRFSGRQFSNSRSEMNVSTLELGDSALYLCASSLGFQSGDEQFFGPGTRLTVL.